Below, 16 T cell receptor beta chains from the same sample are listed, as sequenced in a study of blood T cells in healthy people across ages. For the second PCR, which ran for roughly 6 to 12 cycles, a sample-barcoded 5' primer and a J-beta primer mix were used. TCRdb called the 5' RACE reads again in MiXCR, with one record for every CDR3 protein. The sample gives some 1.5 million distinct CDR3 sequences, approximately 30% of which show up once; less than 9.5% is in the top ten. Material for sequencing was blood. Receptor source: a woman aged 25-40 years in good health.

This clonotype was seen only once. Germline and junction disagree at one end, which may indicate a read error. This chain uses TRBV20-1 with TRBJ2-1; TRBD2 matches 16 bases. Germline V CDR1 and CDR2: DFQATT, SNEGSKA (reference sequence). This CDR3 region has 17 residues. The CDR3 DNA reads TGCAGTGGTAGAGCACCGGGACTAGCGGGAGGGAGCAATGAGCAGTTCTTC. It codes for CSGRAPGLAGGSNEQFF.

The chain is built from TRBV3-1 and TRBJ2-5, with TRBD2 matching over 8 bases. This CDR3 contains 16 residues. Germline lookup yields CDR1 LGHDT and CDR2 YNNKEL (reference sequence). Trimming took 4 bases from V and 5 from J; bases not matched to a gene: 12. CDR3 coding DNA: TGTGCCAGCAGCCCTATCTTTAGCGGGACGGATGAGACCCAGTACTTC. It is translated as CASSPIFSGTDETQYF.

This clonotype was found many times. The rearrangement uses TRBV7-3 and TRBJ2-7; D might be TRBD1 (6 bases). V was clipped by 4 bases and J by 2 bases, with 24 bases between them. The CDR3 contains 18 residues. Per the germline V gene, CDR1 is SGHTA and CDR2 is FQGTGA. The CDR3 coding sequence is TGTGCCAGCAGCTCCGGGCAGTTGGGGGCAGGGGTTACCTACGAGCAGTACTTC. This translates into CASSSGQLGAGVTYEQYF.

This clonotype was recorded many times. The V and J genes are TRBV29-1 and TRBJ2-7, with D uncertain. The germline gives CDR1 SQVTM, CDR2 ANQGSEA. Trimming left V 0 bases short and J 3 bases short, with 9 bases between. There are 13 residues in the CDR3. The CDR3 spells CSVEDGDYYEQYF. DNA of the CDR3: TGCAGCGTTGAAGATGGGGATTACTACGAGCAGTACTTC.

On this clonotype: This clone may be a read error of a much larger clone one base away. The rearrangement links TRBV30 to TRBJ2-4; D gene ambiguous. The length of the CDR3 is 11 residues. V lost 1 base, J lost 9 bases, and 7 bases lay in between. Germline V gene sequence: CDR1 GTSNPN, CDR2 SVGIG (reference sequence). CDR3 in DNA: TGTGCCTGGAGTGCATCAAGCATTCAGTACTTC. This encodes CAWSASSIQYF.

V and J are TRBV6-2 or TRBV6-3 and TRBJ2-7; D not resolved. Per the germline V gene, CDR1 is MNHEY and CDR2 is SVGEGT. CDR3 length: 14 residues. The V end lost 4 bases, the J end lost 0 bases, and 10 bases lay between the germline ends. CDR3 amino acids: CASSSSSFSYEQYF. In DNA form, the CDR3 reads TGTGCCAGCAGTTCCAGTTCTTTCTCCTACGAGCAGTACTTC.

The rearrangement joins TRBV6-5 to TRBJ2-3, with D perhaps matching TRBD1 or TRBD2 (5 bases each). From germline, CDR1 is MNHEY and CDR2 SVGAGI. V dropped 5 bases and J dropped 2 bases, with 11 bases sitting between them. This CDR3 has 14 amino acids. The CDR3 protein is CASSEGKSTDTQYF. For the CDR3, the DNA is TGTGCCAGCAGTGAGGGGAAGTCCACAGATACGCAGTATTTT.

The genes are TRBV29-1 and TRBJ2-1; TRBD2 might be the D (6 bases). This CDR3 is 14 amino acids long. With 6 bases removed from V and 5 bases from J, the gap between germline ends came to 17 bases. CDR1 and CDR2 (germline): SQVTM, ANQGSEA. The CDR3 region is CSVGEGTHNNEQFF. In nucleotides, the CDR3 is TGCAGCGTGGGGGAAGGGACTCACAACAATGAGCAGTTCTTC.

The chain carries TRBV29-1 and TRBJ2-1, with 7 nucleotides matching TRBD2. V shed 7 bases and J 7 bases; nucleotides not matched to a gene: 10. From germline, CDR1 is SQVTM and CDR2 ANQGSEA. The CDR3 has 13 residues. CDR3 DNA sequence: TGCAGCGCCACCGGGAGGTCAGGTAATGAGCAGTTCTTC. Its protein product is CSATGRSGNEQFF.

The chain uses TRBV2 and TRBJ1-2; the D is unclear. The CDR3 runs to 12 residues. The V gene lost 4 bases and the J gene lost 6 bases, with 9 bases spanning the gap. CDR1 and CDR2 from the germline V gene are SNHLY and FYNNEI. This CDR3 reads CASSANTDGYTF. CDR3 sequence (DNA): TGTGCCAGCAGTGCCAACACCGATGGCTACACCTTC.

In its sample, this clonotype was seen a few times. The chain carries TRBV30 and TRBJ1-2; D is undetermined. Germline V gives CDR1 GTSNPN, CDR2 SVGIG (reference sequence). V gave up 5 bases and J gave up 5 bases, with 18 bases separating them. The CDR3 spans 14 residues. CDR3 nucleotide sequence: TGTGCCTGGGGGATCCCTCCTGCCGCGTATGGCTACACCTTC. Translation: CAWGIPPAAYGYTF.

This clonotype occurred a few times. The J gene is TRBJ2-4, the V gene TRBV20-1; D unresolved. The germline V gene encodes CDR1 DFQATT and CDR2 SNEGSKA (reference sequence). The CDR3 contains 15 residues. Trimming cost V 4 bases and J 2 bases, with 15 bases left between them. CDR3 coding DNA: TGCAGTGCTACAGGACGCCATTCCACCAAAAACATTCAGTACTTC. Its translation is CSATGRHSTKNIQYF.

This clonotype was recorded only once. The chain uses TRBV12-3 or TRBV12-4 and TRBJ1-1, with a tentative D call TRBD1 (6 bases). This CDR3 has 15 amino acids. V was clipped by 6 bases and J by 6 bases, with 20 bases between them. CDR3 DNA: TGTGCCAGCAGCAAACCGGGACAAATTCGACCTGAAGCTTTCTTT. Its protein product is CASSKPGQIRPEAFF.

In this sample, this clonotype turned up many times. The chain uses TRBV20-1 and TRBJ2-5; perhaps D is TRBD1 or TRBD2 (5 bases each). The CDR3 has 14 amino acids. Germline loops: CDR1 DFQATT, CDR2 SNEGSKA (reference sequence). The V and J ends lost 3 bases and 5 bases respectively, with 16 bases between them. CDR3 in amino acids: CSARPGTTMETQYF. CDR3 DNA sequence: TGCAGTGCTAGGCCCGGGACCACCATGGAGACCCAGTACTTC.

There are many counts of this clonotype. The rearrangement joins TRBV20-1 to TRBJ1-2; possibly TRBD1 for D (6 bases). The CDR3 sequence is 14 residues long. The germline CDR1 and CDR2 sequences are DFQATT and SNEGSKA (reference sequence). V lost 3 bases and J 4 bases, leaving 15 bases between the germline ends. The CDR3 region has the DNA TGCAGTGCTAGCCCAGGGGCTATGGGCTATGGCTACACCTTC. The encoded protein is CSASPGAMGYGYTF.

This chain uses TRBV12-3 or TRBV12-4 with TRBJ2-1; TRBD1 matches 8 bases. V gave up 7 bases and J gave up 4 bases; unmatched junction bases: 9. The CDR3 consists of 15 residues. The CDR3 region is CASTRQGTGYNEQFF. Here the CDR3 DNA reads TGTGCCAGCACCAGACAGGGGACGGGATACAATGAGCAGTTCTTC.